These 24 T cell receptor beta chains were sequenced from one sample in a study of T-cell memory formation after mild COVID-19. A single record per CDR3 protein comes from TCRdb applying MiXCR to the 5' RACE reads. The repertoire includes tens of thousands of distinct CDR3 sequences, more than 10% of them detected once, and approximately 25% sits in the top ten. The material sequenced was PBMCs or a T cell subset sorted from them (not recorded which). The receptors here all came from a man aged 18 to 35 who had mild COVID-19 (a few samples of this study predate the infection). Cell type and time point are not known.

In this sample, this clonotype is medium-sized. This rearrangement joins TRBV5-1 to TRBJ2-1; TRBD1 might be the D (5 bases). Germline V gene sequence: CDR1 SGHRS, CDR2 YFSETQ. Trimming removed 3 bases at V and 7 bases at J, with 8 bases between. The CDR3 totals 12 residues. The chain's CDR3 is CASSWGSNEQFF. CDR3 DNA sequence: TGCGCCAGCAGCTGGGGCTCTAATGAGCAGTTCTTC.

This clonotype came up many times. The genes are TRBV6-2 or TRBV6-3 and TRBJ1-2; 9 nucleotides line up with TRBD1. V lost 2 bases, J lost 8 bases, and 3 bases stayed unmatched. The CDR3 sequence is 13 residues long. The germline gives CDR1 MNHEY, CDR2 SVGEGT. The CDR3, as DNA: TGTGCCAGCAGTTACCGGACAGGGGAAGGCTACACCTTC. Its translation: CASSYRTGEGYTF.

This clonotype was seen only a few times. This chain joins TRBV20-1 and TRBJ1-5; D may be TRBD1 (6 bases). V was cut by 6 bases and J by 6 bases, with 15 bases left in between. The CDR3 totals 13 residues. Germline V gives CDR1 DFQATT, CDR2 SNEGSKA (reference sequence). CDR3 region: CSATTGIGQPQHF. CDR3 in DNA: TGCAGTGCAACTACAGGGATCGGTCAGCCCCAGCATTTT.

This clonotype appeared many times. CDR3 in DNA: TGCGCCAGCAGCCAGGAGTACGAAGAGACCCAGTACTTC. It translates to CASSQEYEETQYF. The V and J genes are TRBV4-1 and TRBJ2-5; D unclear. V was cut by 3 bases and J by 3 bases, with 8 bases left in between. The CDR3 totals 13 residues. Germline CDR1 reads MGHRA; CDR2 reads YSYEKL.

The rearrangement links TRBV20-1 to TRBJ2-3, with a possible D match to TRBD2 (7 bases). The CDR3 sequence is 15 residues long. From germline, CDR1 is DFQATT and CDR2 SNEGSKA (reference sequence). Trimming took off 6 bases at V and 2 bases at J, with 18 bases between the two ends. The CDR3 is CSAPPLGGATDTQYF. The DNA for the CDR3 is TGCAGTGCCCCCCCATTAGGGGGGGCCACAGATACGCAGTATTTT.

This clonotype was recorded a few times. The chain joins TRBV2 to TRBJ2-1; D gene unclear. The CDR3 extends over 11 amino acids. Trimming cost V 4 bases and J 7 bases, with 5 bases left between them. Per the germline V gene, CDR1 is SNHLY and CDR2 is FYNNEI. The CDR3 nucleotides read TGTGCCAGCAGTGGGCAAAATGAGCAGTTCTTC. Translation gives CASSGQNEQFF.

Worth noting for this clonotype: A much bigger clone sits one base away, suggesting this may be a read error. The chain employs TRBV5-1 and TRBJ2-3; 8 nucleotides line up with TRBD1. Germline assignment: CDR1 SGHRS and CDR2 YFSETQ. CDR3 size: 15 residues. CDR3 residues: CASSLQGVGPDTKYF. The CDR3 nucleotides read TGCGCCAGCAGCCTACAGGGGGTTGGACCAGATACGAAGTATTTT.

This clonotype was counted at least ten times. The chain links TRBV12-3 or TRBV12-4 to TRBJ2-2; no definite D call. V was trimmed by 6 bases and J by 1 base, leaving 15 bases between them. This CDR3 region has 16 residues. CDR3 nucleotides: TGTGCCAGCAGCCGGAGCAGAGCGTTGAACACCGGGGAGCTGTTTTTT. Its protein product is CASSRSRALNTGELFF.

This clonotype occurred a few times. This chain links TRBV7-9 with TRBJ2-2; 13 nucleotides agree with TRBD2. The V and J ends lost 0 bases and 6 bases, in that order; junction bases with no gene match: 10. CDR3 length: 19 amino acids. Looked up from germline, CDR1 is SEHNR and CDR2 is FQNEAQ (reference sequence). CDR3 bases: TGTGCCAGCAGCTTAGCGCGAACTAGCGGGGGGGCCGCGGCCGGGGAGCTGTTTTTT. Its translation is CASSLARTSGGAAAGELFF.

The chain joins TRBV12-3 or TRBV12-4 to TRBJ2-7; D may be TRBD2 (5 bases). The CDR3 length is 11 residues. The V end lost 6 bases, the J end lost 7 bases, and 10 bases lay between the germline ends. CDR3 region: CASSTRREQYF. In DNA, the CDR3 is TGTGCCAGCAGCACAAGGAGGGAGCAGTACTTC.

This clonotype was detected a few times. The CDR3 bases are TGTGCCAGCACCATAGGGCAGGGGAGTTTTGCAGATACGCAGTATTTT. It translates to CASTIGQGSFADTQYF. The genes are TRBV7-2 and TRBJ2-3; a weak D match, TRBD1 (6 bases). The V gene's germline CDR1 is SGHTA and CDR2 FQGNSA. The CDR3 has 16 residues. V gave up 7 bases and J gave up 4 bases, with 21 bases separating them.

This clonotype was observed at least ten times. The chain employs TRBV6-5 and TRBJ2-1, with no clear D. Germline CDR1 MNHEY, CDR2 SVGAGI. CDR3 length: 14 amino acids. Trimming pared 5 bases from V and 6 bases from J, leaving 14 bases between. CDR3: CASSLATPVNEQFF. For the CDR3, the DNA is TGTGCCAGCAGTCTCGCTACCCCTGTCAATGAGCAGTTCTTC.

The gene calls are TRBV7-2 and TRBJ2-5; D might be TRBD1 (5 bases). Trimming cost V 1 base and J 3 bases, with 15 bases left between them. The CDR3 extends over 16 amino acids. The germline gives CDR1 SGHTA, CDR2 FQGNSA. The CDR3 reads CASSLGMGRWEETQYF. CDR3 DNA: TGTGCCAGCAGCTTAGGAATGGGGCGGTGGGAAGAGACCCAGTACTTC.

The chain uses TRBV6-1 and TRBJ1-2; TRBD1 matches at 7 bases. CDR1 is MNHNS, CDR2 SASEGT, per germline. With V trimmed by 7 bases and J by 7 bases, 9 bases remained unmatched. This CDR3 has 13 residues. The CDR3 nucleotides read TGTGCCAGCACTCTCGGACAGGCCGGTGGCTACACCTTC. Amino acids: CASTLGQAGGYTF.

This clonotype showed up many times. The rearrangement links TRBV9 to TRBJ2-3; weak D call: TRBD2 (7 bases). The CDR3 covers 14 residues. CDR1 and CDR2 (germline): SGDLS, YYNGEE. Trimming pared 0 bases from V and 7 bases from J, leaving 12 bases between. The CDR3 DNA sequence: TGTGCCAGCAGCGTAGAGGGGGGGGCCAATACGCAGTATTTT. Its translation: CASSVEGGANTQYF.

There are a few counts of this clonotype. The chain joins TRBV20-1 to TRBJ1-4; 7 bases map to TRBD1. The CDR3 contains 15 residues. CDR1 and CDR2 (germline): DFQATT, SNEGSKA (reference sequence). V shed 0 bases, J shed 3 bases, and the junction held 4 bases outside the gene matches. CDR3 in amino acids: CSARDAGGSNEKLFF. CDR3 bases: TGCAGTGCTAGAGATGCAGGGGGGTCTAATGAAAAACTGTTTTTT.

Turning to this clonotype: Just one base apart from a much larger clone, this may be a read error. The V gene is TRBV20-1, the J gene TRBJ2-3; 10 positions match TRBD1. Germline V gives CDR1 DFQATT, CDR2 SNEGSKA (reference sequence). CDR3 length: 15 residues. Trimming cost V 4 bases and J 5 bases; bases outside gene matches: 9. CDR3 coding DNA: TGCAGTGCTATACACGGGACAGGGGTAAAAGATACGCAGTATTTT. The encoded protein is CSAIHGTGVKDTQYF.

The V and J genes are TRBV11-3 and TRBJ1-1; D gene unclear. The CDR3 has 14 amino acids. The germline CDR1 and CDR2 sequences are SGHNT and YENEEA. With 4 bases removed from V and 1 base from J, the gap between germline ends came to 10 bases. The CDR3 DNA follows: TGTGCCAGCAGCTACTCAGGCGAGAACACTGAAGCTTTCTTT. Translating it yields CASSYSGENTEAFF.

This chain uses TRBV2 with TRBJ2-4; TRBD1 might be the D (6 bases). The CDR3 is made up of 17 amino acids. Germline assignment: CDR1 SNHLY and CDR2 FYNNEI. The germline V and J ends were trimmed by 6 bases and 2 bases, with 20 bases remaining between them. CDR3 sequence: CASRETQGQEPKNIQYF. The CDR3 DNA reads as TGTGCCAGCAGAGAAACTCAGGGACAAGAACCCAAAAACATTCAGTACTTC.

This chain connects TRBV6-2 or TRBV6-3 to TRBJ2-3; D unclear. V dropped 6 bases and J dropped 2 bases, with 21 bases sitting between them. Germline V CDR1 and CDR2: MNHEY, SVGEGT. CDR3 length: 17 residues. As DNA, the CDR3 is TGTGCCAGCAGCCAACGGAAAGCCCAAGGTTTCACAGATACGCAGTATTTT. It yields the protein CASSQRKAQGFTDTQYF.

This clonotype has only a few counts. The chain combines TRBV5-1 with TRBJ2-3, with D maybe TRBD2 (6 bases). The CDR3 length is 14 residues. CDR1 and CDR2 (germline): SGHRS, YFSETQ. V shed 4 bases and J shed 3 bases, with 12 bases lying between them. The CDR3 sequence is CASSVGTVTDTQYF. In nucleotides, the CDR3 is TGCGCCAGCAGCGTGGGGACTGTTACAGATACGCAGTATTTT.

The chain combines TRBV18 with TRBJ1-2, with D maybe TRBD1 (6 bases). V was trimmed by 6 bases and J by 6 bases, leaving 14 bases between them. CDR3 length: 13 residues. Germline V gene lookup returns CDR1 KGHSH and CDR2 LQKENI. The CDR3, as DNA: TGTGCCAGCTCCCCAAGGCCAGGGGATGGCTACACCTTC. Amino acid sequence: CASSPRPGDGYTF.

This clonotype has just a few counts. The rearrangement joins TRBV11-2 to TRBJ2-3; 13 bases fit TRBD2. The CDR3 is made up of 18 amino acids. Germline V gives CDR1 SGHAT, CDR2 FQNNGV. With V trimmed by 7 bases and J by 2 bases, 12 bases remained unmatched. In nucleotides, the CDR3 is TGTGCCAGCATCCCCGGGGGACTAGCGGGGTCCTACACAGATACGCAGTATTTT. It yields the protein CASIPGGLAGSYTDTQYF.

The table lists this clonotype with many counts. The V and J genes are TRBV7-2 and TRBJ2-7; 7 bases are shared with TRBD1. With 6 bases clipped from V and 7 bases from J, the junction kept 9 bases outside the gene matches. Germline CDR1 SGHTA, CDR2 FQGNSA. The CDR3 contains 13 residues. The CDR3 sequence is CASSSETGREQYF. The DNA of the CDR3 is TGTGCCAGCAGTTCAGAGACAGGGCGGGAGCAGTACTTC.